This TCR beta chain was obtained from a study of cytomegalovirus exposure and HLA in healthy donors. The CDR3 is 15 residues long. The V gene's germline CDR1 is PRHDT and CDR2 FYEKMQ (reference sequence). Trimming took off 7 bases at V and 5 bases at J, with 20 bases between the two ends. The study ran its PCR with 60 Vbeta and 13 Jbeta primers. Assay used: immunoSEQ multiplex PCR; TCRdb lists only in-frame clones, some missing. The repertoire includes 120,000 to 150,000 clones, over 65% of them detected once, and about 3% sits in the top ten. This clone appeared a few times. Its antigen is as yet unknown. Study-wide results and caveats: Cytomegalovirus status was reportedly diagnosed by the classifier with high specificity and sensitivity. Sequencing depth roughly uniform across donors was assumed in presence/absence analyses. Sequence variants that were highly shared formed a cluster that was likely a sequencing artifact.

This TCR was recovered from a middle-aged man in good health and CMV-seropositive. Input material: PBMCs. The chain couples TRBV13 to TRBJ2-5; perhaps TRBD1 as D (6 bases). The chain's CDR3 is CASTREGESRETQYF. CDR3 nucleotide sequence: TGTGCCAGCACCCGAGAGGGGGAGAGCAGGGAGACCCAGTACTTC.